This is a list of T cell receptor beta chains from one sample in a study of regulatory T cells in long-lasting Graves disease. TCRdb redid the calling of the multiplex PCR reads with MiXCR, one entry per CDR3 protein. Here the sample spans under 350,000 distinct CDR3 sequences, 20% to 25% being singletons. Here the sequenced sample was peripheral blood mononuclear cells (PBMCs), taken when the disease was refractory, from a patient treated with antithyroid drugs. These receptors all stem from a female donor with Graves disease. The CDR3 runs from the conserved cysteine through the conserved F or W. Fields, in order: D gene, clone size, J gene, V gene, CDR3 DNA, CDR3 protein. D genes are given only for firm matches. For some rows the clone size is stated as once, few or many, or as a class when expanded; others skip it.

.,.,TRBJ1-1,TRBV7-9,TGTGCCAGCAGCCTGACGGCCACTGAAGCTTTCTTT,CASSLTATEAFF
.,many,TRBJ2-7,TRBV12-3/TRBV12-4,TGTGCCAGCAGTCACGGGAGTTCCTCCTACGAGCAGTACTTC,CASSHGSSSYEQYF
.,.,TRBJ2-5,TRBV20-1,TGCAGTGCTCGAGGGACCACCCGAGAGACCCAGTACTTC,CSARGTTRETQYF
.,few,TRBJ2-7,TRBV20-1,TGCAGTGCTAGAGATCAGGGGGGGGGCTCGACCTACGAGCAGTACTTC,CSARDQGGGSTYEQYF
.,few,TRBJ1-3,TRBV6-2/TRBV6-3,TGTGCCAGCAGTTACGACGGGTCTGGAAACACCATATATTTT,CASSYDGSGNTIYF
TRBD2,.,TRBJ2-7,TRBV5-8,TGTGCCAGCAGCGCCGGCGGGAGCTCCTACGAGCAGTACTTC,CASSAGGSSYEQYF
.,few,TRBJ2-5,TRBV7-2,TGTGCCAGCAGCCACCGGACGCCCCCGGGGACCCAGTACTTC,CASSHRTPPGTQYF
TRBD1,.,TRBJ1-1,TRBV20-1,TGCAGATCCGACAGGGCCGCTGAAGCTTTCTTT,CRSDRAAEAFF
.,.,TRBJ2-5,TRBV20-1,TGCGGATATTACAGGGGGGGGGACCAAGAGACCCAGTACTTC,CGYYRGGDQETQYF
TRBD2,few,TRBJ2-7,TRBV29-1,TGCAGCGTTGCAGGGACGACTAGCGGGAGGTTCGAGCAGTACTTC,CSVAGTTSGRFEQYF
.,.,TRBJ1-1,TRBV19,TGTGCCAGTAGTATAGGCGTTGAGGGGACGGAAGCTTTCTTT,CASSIGVEGTEAFF
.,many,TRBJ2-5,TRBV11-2,TGTGCCAGCAGCTTAGTTAACAGGGAAGAGACCCAGTACTTC,CASSLVNREETQYF
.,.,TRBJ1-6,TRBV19,TGTGCCAGTAGTATCCTGGGCCGCCCGGTGGATTCACCCCTCCACTTT,CASSILGRPVDSPLHF
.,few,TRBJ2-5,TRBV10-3,TGTGCCATCAGTGAGACACAGGATGGGCAAGAGACCCAGTACTTC,CAISETQDGQETQYF
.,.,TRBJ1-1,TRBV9,TGTGCCAGCAGCGTAGTTGTCGGGGCTACTGAAGCTTTCTTT,CASSVVVGATEAFF
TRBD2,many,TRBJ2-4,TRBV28,TGTGCCAGTAATGTCGCGGGAGGGCCCAGGGGTGGAAACATTCAGTACTTC,CASNVAGGPRGGNIQYF
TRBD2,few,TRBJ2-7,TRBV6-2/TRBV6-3,TGTGCCAGCAGTTCCACCCTAGCGGGAGCTAGAACCGAGCAGTACTTC,CASSSTLAGARTEQYF
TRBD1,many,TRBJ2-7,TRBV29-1,TGCAGCGTGACAGGGTGGTCCTACGAGCAGTACTTC,CSVTGWSYEQYF
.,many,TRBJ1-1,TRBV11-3,TGTGCCAGCAGCTTATTAGGGGAGATGAACACTGAAGCTTTCTTT,CASSLLGEMNTEAFF
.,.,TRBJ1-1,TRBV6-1,TGTGCCAGCGGACCCCCGAACACTGAAGCTTTCTTT,CASGPPNTEAFF
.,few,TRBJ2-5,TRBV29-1,TGCAGCGCCTTGGAAGGGGTGATCCAAGAGACCCAGTACTTC,CSALEGVIQETQYF
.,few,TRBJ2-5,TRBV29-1,TGCAGCGTTGAAGGTCTCCTATTAGAGACCCAGTACTTC,CSVEGLLLETQYF
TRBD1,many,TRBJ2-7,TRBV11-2,TGTGCCAGCAGCTACGGGACAGATACCTACGAGCAGTACTTC,CASSYGTDTYEQYF
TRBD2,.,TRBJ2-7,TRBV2,TGTGCCAGCAACCCGCTAGCGGGAGCTCCTCACGAGCAGTACTTC,CASNPLAGAPHEQYF
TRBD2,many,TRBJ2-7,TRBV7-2,TGTGCCAGCAGCTTTAATCGGGGGACTAGCGGGAGGATGTACGAGCAGTACTTC,CASSFNRGTSGRMYEQYF
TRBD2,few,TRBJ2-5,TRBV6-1,TGTGCCAGCAGAGGCTCGGGACTAGCGGCGGAGACCCAGTACTTC,CASRGSGLAAETQYF
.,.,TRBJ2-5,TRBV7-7,TGTGCTAGCAGCTCTCCGGGCAGCCAAGAGACCCAGTACTTC,CASSSPGSQETQYF
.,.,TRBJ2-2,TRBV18,TGTGCCAGCTCAACGAGTCAGACCGCGAACACCGGGGAGCTGTTTTTT,CASSTSQTANTGELFF
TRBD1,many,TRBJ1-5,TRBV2,TGTGCCAGCAGGCCCCAGGGGGCGATTAGTCAGCCCCAGCATTTT,CASRPQGAISQPQHF
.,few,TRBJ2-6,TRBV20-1,TGCAGTGCCAGAGACAGGAGTCAGGCGCGCTCTGGGGCCAACGTCCTGACTTTC,CSARDRSQARSGANVLTF
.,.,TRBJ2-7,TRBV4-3,TGCGCCAGCAGCCAAGCGGGCAGCGCGGGACCTCGGGGGGAGCAGTACTTC,CASSQAGSAGPRGEQYF